One and the same sample provided the 21 T cell receptor beta chains below, sequenced in a study of technical replicates of blood from several donors. Here immunoSEQ multiplex PCR was the method, and the copy in TCRdb shows in-frame clones only, minus some. The sample consists of about 70,000 clones, roughly 92% of them appearing once. Sequencing used T cells isolated from PBMCs. The receptor source for this set is a human donor in good health.

The chain recombines TRBV11-2 with TRBJ1-1; 7 bases are a match to TRBD1. This CDR3 comprises 13 residues. V lost 5 bases and J lost 4; bases outside the gene matches: 4. From germline, CDR1 is SGHAT and CDR2 FQNNGV. CDR3 sequence (DNA): TGTGCCAGCAGCCCTACAGGGGTCACTGAAGCTTTCTTT. Amino acids: CASSPTGVTEAFF.

This clone was seen only once. This chain joins TRBV5-6 and TRBJ1-1; D call uncertain. V was pared by 5 bases and J by 4 bases, with 15 bases between. This CDR3 is built from 14 residues. The V gene's germline CDR1 is SGHDT and CDR2 YYEEEE. CDR3 sequence: CASSADPPGTEAFF. The CDR3 coding sequence is TGTGCCAGCAGTGCCGATCCTCCGGGCACTGAAGCTTTCTTT.

The gene calls are TRBV5-4 and TRBJ1-4; D is uncertain. The CDR3 has 13 amino acids. With 2 bases removed from V and 4 bases from J, the gap between germline ends came to 6 bases. The germline V gene has CDR1 SGHNT and CDR2 YYREEE (reference sequence). Here the CDR3 reads CASSLIHNEKLFF. Here the CDR3 DNA reads TGTGCCAGCAGCTTAATTCATAATGAAAAACTGTTTTTT.

The rearrangement links TRBV5-4 to TRBJ1-5, with TRBD1 identical over 9 bases. V shed 4 bases and J 0 bases; nucleotides not matched to a gene: 17. Germline V gene sequence: CDR1 SGHNT, CDR2 YYREEE (reference sequence). The CDR3 runs 20 residues. The CDR3 loop is CASSPLFYRDRGDSNQPQHF. CDR3 sequence (DNA): TGTGCCAGCAGCCCCCTGTTTTATAGAGACAGGGGGGATAGCAATCAGCCCCAGCATTTT.

The count of this clone is one. The V call is TRBV7-9, the J call TRBJ2-7, with a tentative D call TRBD1 (5 bases). V shed 6 bases and J shed 4 bases, with 19 bases lying between them. Germline CDR1 is SEHNR and CDR2 is FQNEAQ (reference sequence). The CDR3 spans 15 residues. The CDR3 DNA follows: TGTGCCAGCAGTAAGCTGGGGCAGGGATTATACGAGCAGTACTTC. Translating it yields CASSKLGQGLYEQYF.

This rearrangement joins TRBV7-9 to TRBJ2-5; tentatively, D is TRBD1 (5 bases). The V end was cut by 0 bases, the J end by 3 bases, with 5 bases between. Germline CDR1 reads SEHNR; CDR2 reads FQNEAQ (reference sequence). This CDR3 is built from 13 residues. For the CDR3, the DNA is TGTGCCAGCAGCTTAGCCAGGGAAGAGACCCAGTACTTC. It encodes CASSLAREETQYF.

This chain uses TRBV30 with TRBJ2-3; D gene unclear. This CDR3 has 13 amino acids. Germline V gene sequence: CDR1 GTSNPN, CDR2 SVGIG (reference sequence). V was shortened by 3 bases and J by 0 bases, with 7 bases between the two germline ends. CDR3 region: CAWRARSTDTQYF. The DNA for the CDR3 is TGTGCCTGGAGGGCCCGAAGCACAGATACGCAGTATTTT.

The chain joins TRBV15 to TRBJ1-5; D is undetermined. The CDR3 consists of 14 residues. Per germline, CDR1 LNHNV and CDR2 YYDKDF (reference sequence). V lost 3 bases to trimming and J lost 3 bases, with 9 bases between them. CDR3 nucleotide sequence: TGTGCCACCAGCAGGGACTCGAACAATCAGCCCCAGCATTTT. It codes for CATSRDSNNQPQHF.

This clone was picked up one time. The chain joins TRBV5-4 to TRBJ2-2, with 8 bases identical to TRBD2. The CDR3 has 14 residues. Germline values: CDR1 SGHNT, CDR2 YYREEE (reference sequence). V lost 0 bases, J lost 6 bases, and 1 base stayed unmatched. The chain's CDR3 is CASSLAGGSGELFF. For the CDR3, the DNA is TGTGCCAGCAGCTTGGCGGGAGGGTCCGGGGAGCTGTTTTTT.

This clone was seen once. CDR3 amino acids: CASSADKWGTEAFF. The CDR3 DNA reads TGTGCCAGCAGTGCGGACAAGTGGGGCACTGAAGCTTTCTTT. This chain joins TRBV25-1 and TRBJ1-1, with D possibly TRBD1 on 5 matching bases. Germline lookup yields CDR1 MGHDK and CDR2 SYGVNS. This CDR3 has 14 amino acids. The germline V and J ends were trimmed by 4 bases and 4 bases, with 13 bases remaining between them.

The chain carries TRBV6-5 and TRBJ2-7; 8 bases are a match to TRBD1. The germline V gene encodes CDR1 MNHEY and CDR2 SVGAGI. V trimming: 6 bases; J trimming: 7 bases; junction bases outside the gene matches: 5. This CDR3 is 12 amino acids long. CDR3 sequence (DNA): TGTGCCAGCAGATCGGACAGGGCAGAGCAGTACTTC. This sequence encodes CASRSDRAEQYF.

This chain joins TRBV18 and TRBJ1-5; D gene ambiguous. V lost 2 bases and J 1 base, leaving 9 bases between the germline ends. The CDR3 spans 15 residues. Germline V CDR1 and CDR2: KGHSH, LQKENI. In DNA form, the CDR3 reads TGTGCCAGCTCACCATCTGAACAGAGCAATCAGCCCCAGCATTTT. Residues: CASSPSEQSNQPQHF. Looking up the rest from reference TRBV18 and TRBJ1-5 gives the full variable domain: NAGVMQNPRHLVRRRGQEARLRCSPMKGHSHVYWYRQLPEEGLKFMVYLQKENIIDESGMPKERFSAEFPKEGPSILRIQQVVRGDSAAYFCASSPSEQSNQPQHFGDGTRLSIL.

There are a few counts of this clone. The chain uses TRBV6-4 and TRBJ2-2, with TRBD2 matching 10 bases. This CDR3 has 15 residues. Per germline, CDR1 MRHNA and CDR2 SNTAGT. V was clipped by 6 bases and J by 4 bases; unmatched bases: 5. The CDR3 protein is CASRLLAGSTGELFF. In DNA, the CDR3 is TGTGCCAGCAGGCTACTAGCGGGAAGCACCGGGGAGCTGTTTTTT.

The chain combines TRBV5-6 with TRBJ2-1; a weak D match, TRBD1 (6 bases). Trimming removed 7 bases from V and 9 bases from J, with 20 bases in between. The CDR3 extends over 14 amino acids. Germline V gene sequence: CDR1 SGHDT, CDR2 YYEEEE. CDR3 DNA: TGTGCCAGCCAGAAGCACAGGGCAGGCGGTGAGCAGTTCTTC. Its protein product is CASQKHRAGGEQFF.

The genes are TRBV19 and TRBJ1-1, with TRBD1 as a possible D gene (5 bases). This CDR3 region has 15 residues. CDR1 and CDR2 (germline): LNHDA, SQIVND (reference sequence). Trimming stripped 3 bases from V and 0 bases from J, with 11 bases between. The CDR3 reads CASSIGGPMNTEAFF. CDR3 DNA: TGTGCCAGTAGTATCGGGGGACCTATGAACACTGAAGCTTTCTTT.

The chain uses TRBV30 and TRBJ2-5; the D gene is possibly TRBD1 (6 bases). The V gene lost 5 bases and the J gene lost 12 bases, with 16 bases spanning the gap. Germline values: CDR1 GTSNPN, CDR2 SVGIG (reference sequence). The length of the CDR3 is 11 residues. CDR3 sequence: CAWGGQGPEYF. The CDR3 region has the DNA TGTGCCTGGGGTGGGCAGGGGCCGGAGTACTTC. The entire variable domain, with the rest obtained from reference TRBV30 and TRBJ2-5, is as follows: SQTIHQWPATLVQPVGSPLSLECTVEGTSNPNLYWYRQAAGRGLQLLFYSVGIGQISSEVPQNLSASRPQDRQFILSSKKLLLSDSGFYLCAWGGQGPEYFGPGTRLLVL.

CDR3 protein: CAWSGGVSNNEQFF. DNA for the CDR3: TGTGCCTGGAGTGGCGGAGTATCCAACAATGAGCAGTTCTTC. The V call is TRBV30, the J call TRBJ2-1; D is uncertain. Per germline, CDR1 GTSNPN and CDR2 SVGIG (reference sequence). The CDR3 totals 14 residues. V was pared by 1 base and J by 5 bases, with 12 bases between.

V usage is TRBV9 and J usage is TRBJ2-1; 10 bases line up with TRBD2. Germline V gene data show CDR1 as SGDLS and CDR2 as YYNGEE. The length of the CDR3 is 16 residues. V trimming: 3 bases; J trimming: 4 bases; junction bases outside the gene matches: 7. CDR3 region: CASSGDRTSGYNEQFF. The CDR3 nucleotides read TGTGCCAGCAGCGGAGATAGGACTAGCGGATACAATGAGCAGTTCTTC.

J is TRBJ1-2 and V is TRBV30, with D possibly matching TRBD1 (6 bases). The CDR3 runs 15 residues. Trimming took off 0 bases at V and 5 bases at J, with 16 bases between the two ends. CDR1 is GTSNPN, CDR2 SVGIG, per germline (reference sequence). The DNA for the CDR3 is TGTGCCTGGAGTGTATTGGCAGGGGATACGTATGGCTACACCTTC. Translated: CAWSVLAGDTYGYTF.

In its sample, this clone was seen once. V and J are TRBV7-8 and TRBJ1-2; 10 bases align to TRBD1. Germline loops: CDR1 SGHVS, CDR2 FQNEAQ. V lost 4 bases, J lost 5 bases, and 4 bases stayed unmatched. There are 14 residues in the CDR3. The CDR3, as DNA: TGTGCCAGCAGCTACCCGGACAGGGGGTATGGCTACACCTTC. Translation: CASSYPDRGYGYTF.

J is TRBJ2-2 and V is TRBV18, with 9 positions matching TRBD2. The CDR3 sequence is 14 residues long. Germline V gene lookup returns CDR1 KGHSH and CDR2 LQKENI. J gave up 7 bases and V 5 bases, and 5 bases lay outside the gene matches. This chain's CDR3 is CASSGTSRYGELFF. The CDR3 region has the DNA TGTGCCAGCTCAGGGACTAGCCGTTACGGGGAGCTGTTTTTT.